Listed below are T cell receptor beta chains from one sample, sequenced in a study of blood T cell repertoires in COVID-19. Here immunoSEQ multiplex PCR was the method, and the copy in TCRdb shows in-frame clones only, minus some. Of approximately 390,000 clones listed, approximately 87% are singletons. The sequencing sample was made of PBMCs or T cells enriched from blood (not recorded which). Receptor source: a woman aged 45-65 years who had recovered from COVID-19. The CDR3 runs from the conserved cysteine through the conserved F or W. D genes are given only for firm matches. Size is stated for part of the rows, as once, few or many counts, or as a class when the clone is expanded.

J | D | V | size | DNA | CDR3
TRBJ2-7 | TRBD1 | TRBV6-5 | . | TGTGCCAGCAGCCCCGACAGGGGAGAGCAGTACTTC | CASSPDRGEQYF
TRBJ1-2 | TRBD1 | TRBV7-2 | . | TGTGCCAGCAGCTCCAAGGAGGGACAGGGGGTTTCCAACTATGGCTACACCTTC | CASSSKEGQGVSNYGYTF
TRBJ1-2 | TRBD1 | TRBV4-1 | . | TGCGCCAGCAGCCAGGCCGGACAGGGATTATATGGCTACACCTTC | CASSQAGQGLYGYTF
TRBJ2-5 | TRBD2 | TRBV9 | . | TGTGCCAGCAGCGCACGGGGGGCCCAGTACTTC | CASSARGAQYF
TRBJ2-2 | . | TRBV12-3/TRBV12-4 | once | TGTGCCAGCAGTTTTAGCCCCGGGGAGCTGTTTTTT | CASSFSPGELFF
TRBJ1-1 | . | TRBV2 | . | TGTGCCAGCAAAAAGCACAGGGACACTGAAGCTTTCTTT | CASKKHRDTEAFF
TRBJ1-1 | TRBD1 | TRBV19 | . | TGTGCCAGTAGTACGTATCGGGGACAGCTGAACACTGAAGCTTTCTTT | CASSTYRGQLNTEAFF
TRBJ2-2 | TRBD2 | TRBV19 | . | TGTGCCAGTAGGAAACGGACTAGCGGGGCTAGGGGCACCGGGGAGCTGTTTTTT | CASRKRTSGARGTGELFF
TRBJ1-5 | . | TRBV5-1 | . | TGCGCCAGCAGCTTGGGAGGGCTTAGCAATCAGCCCCAGCATTTT | CASSLGGLSNQPQHF
TRBJ1-1 | . | TRBV3-1/TRBV3-2 | . | TGTGCCAGCAGCCAAGATGGGCAGGGATATGCTTTCTTT | CASSQDGQGYAFF
TRBJ2-1 | TRBD1 | TRBV14 | few | TGTGCCAGCAGCCAAGGGAAAACAGGGGACTACAATGAGCAGTTCTTC | CASSQGKTGDYNEQFF
TRBJ1-1 | . | TRBV30 | . | TGTGCCTGGAGTGGGGTTACAGTAGAGGAAGCTTTCTTT | CAWSGVTVEEAFF
TRBJ2-6 | TRBD1 | TRBV28 | once | TGTGCCAGCAAAACAGGGGAAGGGGCCAACGTCCTGACTTTC | CASKTGEGANVLTF
TRBJ1-2 | . | TRBV2 | . | TGTGCCAGCAGTGATACGGGGAGTCAAGGCTACACCTTC | CASSDTGSQGYTF
TRBJ1-2 | TRBD1 | TRBV2 | few | TGTGCCAGCAGGGCCCCCGGACAGGGCTATGGCTACACCTTC | CASRAPGQGYGYTF
TRBJ1-5 | . | TRBV21-1 | . | TGTGCCAGCAGCAAAGACCCCAGGGATGTTCAGCCCCAGCATTTT | CASSKDPRDVQPQHF
TRBJ1-4 | TRBD1 | TRBV7-2 | . | TGTGCCAGCAGCTTGCGACAGGGAGGTGAAAAACTGTTTTTT | CASSLRQGGEKLFF
TRBJ1-5 | . | TRBV15 | . | TGTGCCACCAGCAGTCCTTTTTCAGGGGCTGATAGCAATCAGCCCCAGCATTTT | CATSSPFSGADSNQPQHF
TRBJ1-5 | . | TRBV4-1 | . | TGCGCCAGCAGCCCAACCTACAATCAGCCCCAGCATTTT | CASSPTYNQPQHF
TRBJ1-2 | TRBD1 | TRBV7-9 | . | TGTGCCAGCAGCCACAAACCGGGACAGGGGGTCTATGGCTACACCTTC | CASSHKPGQGVYGYTF
TRBJ2-7 | . | TRBV13 | once | TGTGCCAGCAGCTTACACAGGTCTGACGAGCAGTACTTC | CASSLHRSDEQYF
TRBJ1-3 | . | TRBV6-5 | . | TGTGCCAGCAAACAGGGCGAGTCGAGAAACACCATATATTTT | CASKQGESRNTIYF
TRBJ1-5 | TRBD1 | TRBV3-1/TRBV3-2 | . | TGTGCCAGCAGTCGGACAGGGGCGGATCAGCCCCAGCATTTT | CASSRTGADQPQHF
TRBJ1-2 | . | TRBV7-6 | once | TGTGCCAGCAGCGAAGGGACTGGGGCCAACTATGGCTACACCTTC | CASSEGTGANYGYTF
TRBJ1-1 | . | TRBV3-1/TRBV3-2 | few | TGTGCCAGCAGCCAAGGTTTGGGAGACGCGAACACTGAAGCTTTCTTT | CASSQGLGDANTEAFF
TRBJ2-7 | . | TRBV7-2 | . | TGTGCCAGCAGCTTAGTTTCCGGGACTTCAACTACTGGGGAGCAGTACTTC | CASSLVSGTSTTGEQYF
TRBJ1-4 | . | TRBV6-5 | . | TGTGCCAGCAGTTACTCGTCGGATGAAAAACTGTTTTTT | CASSYSSDEKLFF
TRBJ2-7 | . | TRBV11-2 | many | TGTGCCAGCAGCTTAGAGCCGGTACCCTACGAGCAGTACTTC | CASSLEPVPYEQYF
TRBJ2-7 | . | TRBV7-9 | . | TGTGCCAGCAGCTGGGGGGAGCACCGTGAGCAGTACTTC | CASSWGEHREQYF
TRBJ1-1 | TRBD1 | TRBV28 | few | TGTGCCAGCAGTTTTTCGGACAGGGGAAAAGCTTTCTTT | CASSFSDRGKAFF
TRBJ1-4 | TRBD1 | TRBV5-6 | . | TGTGCCAGCAGCTCCCGGACAGGGGGGAATGAAAAACTGTTTTTT | CASSSRTGGNEKLFF
TRBJ1-6 | . | TRBV3-1/TRBV3-2 | . | TGTGCCAGCAGCCAATTACAGAATTCACCCCTCCACTTT | CASSQLQNSPLHF
TRBJ2-7 | . | TRBV11-1 | . | TGTGCCAGCAGCTTAGGCAGGGTGGATGAGCAGTACTTC | CASSLGRVDEQYF
TRBJ2-7 | . | TRBV5-1 | . | TGCGCCAGCAGCTTACGGACAGACTCCTACGAGCAGTACTTC | CASSLRTDSYEQYF
TRBJ1-4 | . | TRBV7-9 | once | TGTGCCAGCAGCGCCGAGGGTACGGCTAATGAAAAACTGTTTTTT | CASSAEGTANEKLFF
TRBJ1-3 | . | TRBV11-2 | . | TGTGCCAGCAGCTCGGGTTTTTACACCATATATTTT | CASSSGFYTIYF
TRBJ1-2 | . | TRBV5-6 | . | TGTGCCAGCAGCTTGTTCGGAGCGAGCTATGGCTACACCTTC | CASSLFGASYGYTF
TRBJ1-2 | . | TRBV7-9 | . | TGTGCCAGCAGCTTCGCGGCGGGCGGCTACACCTTC | CASSFAAGGYTF
TRBJ1-1 | TRBD1 | TRBV20-1 | . | TGCAGTGCTAGTAAAGGGGGACAGTTGAACACTGAAGCTTTCTTT | CSASKGGQLNTEAFF
TRBJ2-1 | TRBD2 | TRBV2 | . | TGTGCCAGCAGTGTCAAGCGGGGCTACAATGAGCAGTTCTTC | CASSVKRGYNEQFF